These 24 T cell receptor beta chains came from one sample sequenced in a study of T cells in localized non-small cell lung cancer. Some clones are missing from TCRdb's copy, which holds only in-frame ones; the method was immunoSEQ multiplex PCR. The sample carries tens of thousands of clones, roughly 91% recorded once. Specimen: peripheral blood, collected before any cancer treatment. The source of these receptors is a female donor older than 55 with stage III squamous cell lung carcinoma.

The rearrangement links TRBV2 to TRBJ2-2; D is perhaps TRBD1 (5 bases). Germline V lookup: CDR1 SNHLY, CDR2 FYNNEI. The CDR3 extends over 14 amino acids. V lost 8 bases and J 0 bases, leaving 10 bases between the germline ends. CDR3 sequence (DNA): TGTGCCAGCGGGGCCTCTACGAACACCGGGGAGCTGTTTTTT. Translation gives CASGASTNTGELFF. Combining the CDR3 with reference TRBV2 and TRBJ2-2 gives the whole variable domain EPEVTQTPSHQVTQMGQEVILRCVPISNHLYFYWYRQILGQKVEFLVSFYNNEISEKSEIFDDQFSVERPDGSNFTLKIRSTKLEDSAMYFCASGASTNTGELFFGEGSRLTVL.

The chain combines TRBV5-6 with TRBJ1-2, with D tentatively TRBD1 (6 bases). V lost 2 bases to trimming and J lost 5 bases, with 13 bases between them. The CDR3 is made up of 14 amino acids. Germline assignment: CDR1 SGHDT and CDR2 YYEEEE. In DNA form, the CDR3 reads TGTGCCAGCAGCTTCACTACAGGGTATTATGGCTACACCTTC. This codes for CASSFTTGYYGYTF.

V gene TRBV28 combines with J gene TRBJ1-5, with 8 bases fitting TRBD1. Germline-derived CDR1 and CDR2 are MDHEN and SYDVKM. The CDR3 loop spans 17 amino acids. The trim removed 5 bases at V and 3 bases at J, leaving 12 bases unmatched. The CDR3 loop is CASSASGTGRYNQPQHF. The CDR3 nucleotides are TGTGCCAGCAGTGCTTCCGGGACAGGTCGGTACAATCAGCCCCAGCATTTT.

The genes are TRBV6-5 and TRBJ2-3, with D unresolved. The germline gives CDR1 MNHEY, CDR2 SVGAGI. V was pared by 0 bases and J by 2 bases, with 9 bases between. The CDR3 is 15 residues long. The CDR3 is CASSYSSSHTDTQYF. The CDR3 region has the DNA TGTGCCAGCAGTTACTCGAGTAGTCACACAGATACGCAGTATTTT.

The DNA for the CDR3 is TGTGCCAGCTATCCCAACCCAGGTGATGGCTACACCTTC. Its protein is CASYPNPGDGYTF. The chain couples TRBV28 to TRBJ1-2; no firm D call. Germline values: CDR1 MDHEN, CDR2 SYDVKM. V was clipped by 8 bases and J by 6 bases, with 16 bases between them. CDR3 length: 13 residues.

The chain carries TRBV28 and TRBJ1-1; D unclear. The CDR3 runs 11 residues. The V end lost 2 bases, the J end lost 11 bases, and 9 bases lay between the germline ends. CDR1 and CDR2 from the germline V gene are MDHEN and SYDVKM. The CDR3 sequence is CASSLTGSAFF. The CDR3 bases are TGTGCCAGCAGTTTAACCGGGAGTGCTTTCTTT.

V and J are TRBV7-2 and TRBJ1-2; tentative D call: TRBD1 (6 bases). The germline V and J ends were trimmed by 3 bases and 3 bases, with 8 bases remaining between them. There are 13 residues in the CDR3. The germline gives CDR1 SGHTA, CDR2 FQGNSA. The CDR3 coding sequence is TGTGCCAGCAGCTTGACAGGCGACTATGGCTACACCTTC. It is translated as CASSLTGDYGYTF.

The V and J genes are TRBV27 and TRBJ2-2; weak D call: TRBD2 (7 bases). CDR1 is MNHEY, CDR2 SMNVEV, per germline (reference sequence). The CDR3 has 14 amino acids. V lost 7 bases to trimming and J lost 4 bases, with 13 bases between them. CDR3 in amino acids: CASKGGGRTGELFF. As DNA, the CDR3 is TGTGCCAGCAAGGGGGGAGGGCGCACCGGGGAGCTGTTTTTT.

CDR3 DNA: TGTGCCAGCAGTGAATCTAGCGCCGGGAGGTACCAAGAGACCCAGTACTTC. Its translation: CASSESSAGRYQETQYF. V and J are TRBV25-1 and TRBJ2-5; 7 bases are shared with TRBD2. Germline values: CDR1 MGHDK, CDR2 SYGVNS. CDR3 length: 17 residues. The ends lost 1 base at V and 0 bases at J; junction bases unmatched: 8.

This chain links TRBV5-1 with TRBJ1-1; TRBD1 agrees at 12 bases. Germline V gives CDR1 SGHRS, CDR2 YFSETQ. Unmatched junction bases numbered 11, after V lost 2 bases and J lost 0 bases. The CDR3 is 19 residues long. The CDR3 DNA is TGCGCCAGCAGCTTTCCGGGACAGGGGGCCCGGGGGCTGAACACTGAAGCTTTCTTT. It translates to CASSFPGQGARGLNTEAFF.

The CDR3 is CASSEFQRGGNEQFF. CDR3 in DNA: TGCGCCAGCAGTGAGTTCCAGCGGGGGGGGAATGAGCAGTTCTTC. The chain links TRBV10-2 to TRBJ2-1, with 10 bases matching TRBD2. In germline, CDR1 is WSHSY, CDR2 SAAADI. The CDR3 runs 15 residues. With V trimmed by 1 base and J by 7 bases, 4 bases remained unmatched.

This clone was picked up one time. This chain links TRBV14 with TRBJ1-1, with unresolved D. The germline CDR1 and CDR2 sequences are SGHDN and FVKESK. CDR3 size: 14 residues. V was clipped by 4 bases and J by 7 bases, with 16 bases between them. Written as DNA, the CDR3 is TGTGCCAGCAGCCCCTGGACGAGGGAGGGTGAAGCTTTCTTT. As protein: CASSPWTREGEAFF.

This chain joins TRBV5-6 and TRBJ2-1, with 7 bases identical to TRBD2. From germline, CDR1 is SGHDT and CDR2 YYEEEE. With V trimmed by 4 bases and J by 0 bases, 10 bases remained unmatched. This CDR3 has 17 amino acids. The CDR3 sequence is CASSRPSGAVSYNEQFF. For the CDR3, the DNA is TGTGCCAGCAGCCGACCAAGCGGGGCGGTCTCCTACAATGAGCAGTTCTTC.

This chain links TRBV6-5 with TRBJ1-1; no clear D. The germline V and J ends were trimmed by 4 bases and 1 base, with 10 bases remaining between them. The germline V gene has CDR1 MNHEY and CDR2 SVGAGI. This CDR3 region has 14 residues. The CDR3 sequence is CASSLLGENTEAFF. In nucleotides, the CDR3 is TGTGCCAGCAGTTTGCTCGGGGAGAACACTGAAGCTTTCTTT.

The V call is TRBV5-4, the J call TRBJ1-1; no definite D call. The CDR3 is 14 residues long. From germline, CDR1 is SGHNT and CDR2 YYREEE (reference sequence). Trimming removed 5 bases at V and 0 bases at J, with 11 bases between. This CDR3 reads CASRKELVNTEAFF. CDR3 nucleotide sequence: TGTGCCAGCAGAAAGGAGCTCGTGAACACTGAAGCTTTCTTT.

The chain couples TRBV19 to TRBJ2-2; no clear D gene. V was cut by 5 bases and J by 1 base, with 5 bases left in between. Germline V gene sequence: CDR1 LNHDA, CDR2 SQIVND (reference sequence). The length of the CDR3 is 13 residues. The CDR3 region has the DNA TGTGCCAGTAGTGTACGGAACACCGGGGAGCTGTTTTTT. Protein product: CASSVRNTGELFF.

The V and J genes are TRBV10-3 and TRBJ2-1, with 8 positions matching TRBD2. This CDR3 is 15 amino acids long. Germline trimming cut 3 bases from V and 4 bases from J; bases unmatched to any gene: 5. From germline, CDR1 is ENHRY and CDR2 SYGVKD. This CDR3 reads CAISESGLDYNEQFF. CDR3 sequence (DNA): TGTGCCATCAGTGAATCGGGACTAGATTACAATGAGCAGTTCTTC.

CDR3 sequence: CASSLYYRGKMNTEAFF. CDR3 DNA sequence: TGTGCCAGCAGCTTATATTACAGGGGCAAGATGAACACTGAAGCTTTCTTT. This sequence joins TRBV7-2 and TRBJ1-1, with 7 bases fitting TRBD1. CDR1 and CDR2 from the germline V gene are SGHTA and FQGNSA. V dropped 2 bases and J dropped 0; count of bases not matched to a gene: 9. The CDR3 covers 17 residues.

The CDR3 nucleotides are TGTGCCATCAGTGAGCCCCGCCGAAGGGAGACCCAGTACTTC. Translation gives CAISEPRRRETQYF. This chain connects TRBV10-3 to TRBJ2-5; no clear D. V was pared by 2 bases and J by 5 bases, with 12 bases between. The CDR3 runs to 14 residues. CDR1 and CDR2 (germline): ENHRY, SYGVKD.

The chain combines TRBV5-4 with TRBJ2-3; D remains ambiguous. Germline values: CDR1 SGHNT, CDR2 YYREEE (reference sequence). Deletions cut 4 bases from V and 6 bases from J, with 9 bases between. This CDR3 is built from 12 residues. The CDR3 region has the DNA TGTGCCAGCAGCCGAGAGACGGATACGCAGTATTTT. Residues: CASSRETDTQYF.

J is TRBJ2-7 and V is TRBV7-8, with D unclear. V was cut by 5 bases and J by 0 bases, with 11 bases left in between. The CDR3 is 14 residues long. The V gene's germline CDR1 is SGHVS and CDR2 FQNEAQ. This CDR3 is CASSRQLASYEQYF. CDR3 coding DNA: TGTGCCAGCAGCAGGCAACTTGCCTCCTACGAGCAGTACTTC.

This clone occurred a few times. This chain connects TRBV13 to TRBJ2-7; possibly TRBD2 for D (7 bases). The germline V and J ends were trimmed by 0 bases and 3 bases, with 12 bases remaining between them. The germline gives CDR1 PRHDT, CDR2 FYEKMQ (reference sequence). The CDR3 contains 15 residues. CDR3: CASSLGRGAFYEQYF. Written as DNA, the CDR3 is TGTGCCAGCAGCTTAGGCCGGGGGGCATTCTACGAGCAGTACTTC.

The sample holds one count of this clone. This chain joins TRBV5-4 and TRBJ2-2; D unresolved. V dropped 4 bases and J dropped 6 bases, with 16 bases sitting between them. The CDR3 spans 15 residues. Germline V gene data show CDR1 as SGHNT and CDR2 as YYREEE (reference sequence). The CDR3 DNA follows: TGTGCCAGCAGCCTCGATTCTCGGGTGCCCGGGGAGCTGTTTTTT. Amino acids: CASSLDSRVPGELFF.

The J gene is TRBJ2-7, the V gene TRBV5-6; no clear D. This CDR3 has 15 amino acids. Trimming stripped 2 bases from V and 1 base from J, with 13 bases between. From germline, CDR1 is SGHDT and CDR2 YYEEEE. This CDR3 reads CASSFYSRDSYEQYF. The CDR3 bases are TGTGCCAGCAGCTTTTACTCGCGAGATTCCTACGAGCAGTACTTC.